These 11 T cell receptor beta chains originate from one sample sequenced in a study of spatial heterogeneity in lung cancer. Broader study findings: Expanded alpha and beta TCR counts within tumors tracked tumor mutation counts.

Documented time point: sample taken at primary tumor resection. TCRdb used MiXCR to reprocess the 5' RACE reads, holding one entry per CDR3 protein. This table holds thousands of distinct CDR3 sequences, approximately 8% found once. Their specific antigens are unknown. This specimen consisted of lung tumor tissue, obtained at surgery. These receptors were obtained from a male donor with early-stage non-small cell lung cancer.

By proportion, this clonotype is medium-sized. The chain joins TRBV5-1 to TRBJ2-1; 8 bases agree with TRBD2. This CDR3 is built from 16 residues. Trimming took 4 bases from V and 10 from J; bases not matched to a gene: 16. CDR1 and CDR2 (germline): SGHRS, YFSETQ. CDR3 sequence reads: CASSPKAGDLTREQFF. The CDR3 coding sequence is TGCGCCAGCAGCCCAAAAGCGGGAGATTTGACGAGGGAGCAGTTCTTC.

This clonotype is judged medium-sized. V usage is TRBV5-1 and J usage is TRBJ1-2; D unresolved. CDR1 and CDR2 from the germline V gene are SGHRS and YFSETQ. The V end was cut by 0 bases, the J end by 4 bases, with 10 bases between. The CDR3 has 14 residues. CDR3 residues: CASSLAVQTYGYTF. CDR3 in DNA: TGCGCCAGCAGCTTGGCTGTTCAGACCTATGGCTACACCTTC.

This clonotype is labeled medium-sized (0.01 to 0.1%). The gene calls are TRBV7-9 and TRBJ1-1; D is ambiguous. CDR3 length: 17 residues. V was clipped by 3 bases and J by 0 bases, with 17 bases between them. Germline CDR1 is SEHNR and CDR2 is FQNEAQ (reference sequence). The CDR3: CASSFSPTPYMNTEAFF. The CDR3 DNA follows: TGTGCCAGCAGCTTCTCTCCGACTCCTTACATGAACACTGAAGCTTTCTTT.

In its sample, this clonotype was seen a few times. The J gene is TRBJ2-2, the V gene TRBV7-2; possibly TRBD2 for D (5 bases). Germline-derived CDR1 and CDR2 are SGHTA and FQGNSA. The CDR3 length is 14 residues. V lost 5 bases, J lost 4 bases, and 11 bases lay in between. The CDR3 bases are TGTGCCAGCAGCCGGAGCGGCGTCACCGGGGAGCTGTTTTTT. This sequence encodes CASSRSGVTGELFF. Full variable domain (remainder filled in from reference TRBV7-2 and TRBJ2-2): GAGVSQSPSNKVTEKGKDVELRCDPISGHTALYWYRQSLGQGLEFLIYFQGNSAPDKSGLPSDRFSAERTGGSVSTLTIQRTQQEDSAVYLCASSRSGVTGELFFGEGSRLTVL.

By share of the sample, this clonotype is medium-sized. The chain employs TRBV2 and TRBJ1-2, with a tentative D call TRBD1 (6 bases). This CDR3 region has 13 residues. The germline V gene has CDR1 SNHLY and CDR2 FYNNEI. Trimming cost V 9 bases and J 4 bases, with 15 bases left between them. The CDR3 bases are TGTGCCAGAAAAGGTACAGGGCTCTATGGCTACACCTTC. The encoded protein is CARKGTGLYGYTF.

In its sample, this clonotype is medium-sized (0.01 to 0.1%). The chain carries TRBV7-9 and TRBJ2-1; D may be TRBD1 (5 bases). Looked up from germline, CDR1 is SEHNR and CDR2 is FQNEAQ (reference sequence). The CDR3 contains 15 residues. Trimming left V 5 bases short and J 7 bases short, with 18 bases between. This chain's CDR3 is CASSPPLGKGNEQFF. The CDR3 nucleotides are TGTGCCAGCAGCCCTCCCCTAGGCAAGGGGAATGAGCAGTTCTTC.

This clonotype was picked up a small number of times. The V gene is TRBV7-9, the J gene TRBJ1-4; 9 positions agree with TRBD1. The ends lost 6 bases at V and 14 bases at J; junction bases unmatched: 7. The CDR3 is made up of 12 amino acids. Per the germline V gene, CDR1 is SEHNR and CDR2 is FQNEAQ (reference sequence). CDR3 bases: TGTGCCAGCAGACCTACAGGGGGCGGTCTGTTTTTT. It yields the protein CASRPTGGGLFF.

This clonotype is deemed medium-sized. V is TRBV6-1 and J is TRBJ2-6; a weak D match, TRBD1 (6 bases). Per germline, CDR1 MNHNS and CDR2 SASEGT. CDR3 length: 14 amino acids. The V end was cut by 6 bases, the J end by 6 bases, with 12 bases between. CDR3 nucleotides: TGTGCCAGCAGCGGGACACGGCTGGCCAACGTCCTGACTTTC. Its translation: CASSGTRLANVLTF.

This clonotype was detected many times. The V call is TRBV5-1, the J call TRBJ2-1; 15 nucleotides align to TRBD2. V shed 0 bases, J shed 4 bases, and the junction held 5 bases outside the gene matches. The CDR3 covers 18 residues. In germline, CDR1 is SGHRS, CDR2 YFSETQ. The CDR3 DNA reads TGCGCCAGCAGCTTGGGGACTAGCGGGAGGGCCAGGTACAATGAGCAGTTCTTC. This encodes CASSLGTSGRARYNEQFF.

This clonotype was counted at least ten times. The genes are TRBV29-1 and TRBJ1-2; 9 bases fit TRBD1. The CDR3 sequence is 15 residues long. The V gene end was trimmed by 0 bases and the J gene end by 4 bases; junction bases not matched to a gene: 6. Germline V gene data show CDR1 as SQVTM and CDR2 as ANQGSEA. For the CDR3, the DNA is TGCAGCGTTGAAGATCGGACAGGGGCGGTCTATGGCTACACCTTC. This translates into CSVEDRTGAVYGYTF.

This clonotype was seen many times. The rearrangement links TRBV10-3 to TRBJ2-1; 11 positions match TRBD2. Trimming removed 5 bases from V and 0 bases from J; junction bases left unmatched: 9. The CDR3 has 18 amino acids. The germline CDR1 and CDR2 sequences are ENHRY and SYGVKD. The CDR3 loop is CAISFPTSGESSYNEQFF. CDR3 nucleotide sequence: TGTGCCATCAGTTTCCCGACTAGCGGGGAAAGCTCCTACAATGAGCAGTTCTTC.